This T cell receptor (beta chain) was captured by sequencing in a study of T cells in women clearing cervical HPV infection. About the research overall: Blood came at first lesion visit for cases, post-clearance for controls.

The method was immunoSEQ multiplex PCR; TCRdb's version includes in-frame clones alone and lacks a portion of them. The ten top clones account for roughly 4.7%, within a sample of about 19,000 clones. For this clone: Coverage ceases 3 residues before the CDR3 finishes, and the germline J gene fills in the end.

Germline assignment: CDR1 MNHEY and CDR2 SVGEGT. The CDR3 loop spans 14 amino acids. V shed 4 bases and J shed 2 bases, with 11 bases lying between them. The TCR was taken from a woman aged 18 to 69 with a cervical HPV16 infection that either progressed to CIN3+ or cleared (not recorded which). The specimen sequenced was blood buffy coat. The chain joins TRBV6-2 or TRBV6-3 to TRBJ2-5; D gene uncertain. The CDR3 here is CASSFGYPQETQYF. Incomplete CDR3 DNA: TGTGCCAGCAGTTTCGGGTATCCACAAGAGACC.